A single sample gave rise to the 27 T cell receptor beta chains below, sequenced in a study of blood T cell repertoires in COVID-19. Sequencing used immunoSEQ multiplex PCR; TCRdb keeps in-frame clones, though not all of them. Here the sample spans 120,000 to 150,000 clones, about nine tenths being singletons. The material sequenced was peripheral blood. All receptors come from a human donor in a cohort sampled during active COVID-19.

The CDR3 DNA follows: TGTGCCATCAGTGACCGGGACAGGGGTCGGAGAGAGACCCAGTACTTC. Translation gives CAISDRDRGRRETQYF. The V gene is TRBV10-3, the J gene TRBJ2-5, with TRBD1 matching 10 bases. Germline assignment: CDR1 ENHRY and CDR2 SYGVKD. V gave up 3 bases and J gave up 4 bases; unmatched junction bases: 8. The CDR3 consists of 16 residues.

The chain carries TRBV3-1 (or the pseudogene TRBV3-2) and TRBJ2-3; 8 bases are shared with TRBD2. There are 16 residues in the CDR3. Germline values: CDR1 LGHDT, CDR2 YNNKEL (reference sequence). With 0 bases clipped from V and 2 bases from J, the junction kept 4 bases outside the gene matches. CDR3: CASSQDGGGLTDTQYF. In DNA form, the CDR3 reads TGTGCCAGCAGCCAAGATGGCGGGGGGCTCACAGATACGCAGTATTTT.

The rearrangement uses TRBV25-1 and TRBJ2-5; 9 bases match TRBD1. The CDR3 loop spans 16 amino acids. Germline-derived CDR1 and CDR2 are MGHDK and SYGVNS. With 9 bases clipped from V and 4 bases from J, the junction kept 15 bases outside the gene matches. The CDR3 bases are TGTGCCAGTCAATCGGGACAGGGAGGGCGAGGAGAGACCCAGTACTTC. Its translation is CASQSGQGGRGETQYF.

This clone was seen once. This rearrangement joins TRBV19 to TRBJ2-2, with D unclear. Germline loops: CDR1 LNHDA, CDR2 SQIVND (reference sequence). This CDR3 is built from 15 residues. V was cut by 3 bases and J by 0 bases, with 8 bases left in between. CDR3 amino acids: CASSINRPNTGELFF. The DNA of the CDR3 is TGTGCCAGTAGTATTAACAGACCGAACACCGGGGAGCTGTTTTTT. Using reference TRBV19 and TRBJ2-2 for the parts outside the CDR3, the full variable domain is DGGITQSPKYLFRKEGQNVTLSCEQNLNHDAMYWYRQDPGQGLRLIYYSQIVNDFQKGDIAEGYSVSREKKESFPLTVTSAQKNPTAFYLCASSINRPNTGELFFGEGSRLTVL.

The V call is TRBV11-3, the J call TRBJ2-7; 10 positions agree with TRBD1. The germline CDR1 and CDR2 sequences are SGHNT and YENEEA. The CDR3 has 14 residues. J gave up 3 bases and V 3 bases, and 2 bases lay outside the gene matches. The CDR3, as DNA: TGTGCCAGCAGCTTCGGGACAGGGGACTACGAGCAGTACTTC. Protein sequence: CASSFGTGDYEQYF.

The rearrangement joins TRBV5-1 to TRBJ2-6; D is perhaps TRBD2 (6 bases). Germline CDR1 and CDR2: SGHRS and YFSETQ. V lost 0 bases and J lost 0, with 13 bases in between. This CDR3 region has 18 residues. CDR3 loop: CASSLGRGMGSGANVLTF. In DNA, the CDR3 is TGCGCCAGCAGCTTGGGGCGGGGAATGGGCTCTGGGGCCAACGTCCTGACTTTC.

The chain has TRBV10-1 and TRBJ2-1; the match to TRBD2 covers 8 bases. CDR3 length: 18 residues. Germline V gene data show CDR1 as WNHNN and CDR2 as SYGVQD (reference sequence). The J segment lost 7 bases and the V segment lost 3 bases, leaving 17 bases of the junction unmatched. CDR3: CASSDSSGGGKVGNEQFF. In nucleotides, the CDR3 is TGCGCCAGCAGTGATAGTTCGGGGGGGGGTAAAGTTGGAAATGAGCAGTTCTTC.

This clone was detected once. A junction end diverges from the germline sequence, so it may reflect a read error. This chain uses TRBV7-2 with TRBJ2-3; 10 bases map to TRBD2. The CDR3 is 12 residues long. Germline-derived CDR1 and CDR2 are SGHTA and FQGNSA. CDR3 sequence reads: CASSLYQLAGDF. The CDR3 nucleotides are TGTGCCAGCAGCTTATACCAGCTAGCGGGGGATTTT.

This CDR3 is CASTQGGSHGYTF. CDR3 DNA: TGTGCCAGCACGCAAGGAGGTTCGCATGGCTACACCTTC. V and J are TRBV5-4 and TRBJ1-2; no reliable D call. There are 13 residues in the CDR3. From germline, CDR1 is SGHNT and CDR2 YYREEE (reference sequence). V lost 6 bases, J lost 6 bases, and 15 bases lay in between.

The DNA of the CDR3 is TGTGCCACCAGTTCGAACAGGGGGCGGCAGCCCCAGCATTTT. This codes for CATSSNRGRQPQHF. This chain connects TRBV15 to TRBJ1-5; 9 bases are a match to TRBD1. J was trimmed by 7 bases and V by 6 bases; bases with no gene match: 7. There are 14 residues in the CDR3. CDR1 is LNHNV, CDR2 YYDKDF, per germline (reference sequence).

The V call is TRBV7-2, the J call TRBJ2-3, with D uncertain. Germline lookup yields CDR1 SGHTA and CDR2 FQGNSA. The CDR3 extends over 12 amino acids. Between the trimmed V and J ends, which lost 2 bases and 10 bases, there was a span of 10 bases. In nucleotides, the CDR3 is TGTGCCAGCAGCTTATCGAGGTCTGCGCAGTATTTT. This codes for CASSLSRSAQYF.

This chain connects TRBV6-1 to TRBJ1-1, with D perhaps TRBD1 (6 bases). V lost 2 bases, J lost 0 bases, and 16 bases lay in between. This CDR3 region has 17 residues. CDR1 and CDR2 from the germline V gene are MNHNS and SASEGT. The chain's CDR3 is CASSEIGGTSMNTEAFF. CDR3 DNA: TGTGCCAGCAGTGAAATAGGGGGAACGTCCATGAACACTGAAGCTTTCTTT.

The chain is built from TRBV19 and TRBJ2-2; 7 positions match TRBD1. V trimming: 4 bases; J trimming: 0 bases; junction bases outside the gene matches: 8. From germline, CDR1 is LNHDA and CDR2 SQIVND (reference sequence). The CDR3 spans 17 residues. CDR3 region: CASSSRRTGSNTGELFF. The DNA for the CDR3 is TGTGCCAGTAGTAGCAGACGGACAGGATCGAACACCGGGGAGCTGTTTTTT.

This chain links TRBV19 with TRBJ1-5, with 7 bases fitting TRBD1. The CDR3 length is 15 residues. Per germline, CDR1 LNHDA and CDR2 SQIVND (reference sequence). The junction had 9 bases not matched to a gene; V was cut back by 5 bases and J by 5 bases. The CDR3 here is CASSVTGTVYQPQHF. DNA of the CDR3: TGTGCCAGTAGTGTCACCGGGACAGTATATCAGCCCCAGCATTTT.

J is TRBJ2-3 and V is TRBV7-3; TRBD2 matches 9 bases. CDR1 is SGHTA and CDR2 is FQGTGA in the germline V gene. This CDR3 is built from 16 residues. Trimming took 8 bases from V and 2 from J; bases not matched to a gene: 11. CDR3 in DNA: TGTGCCAGCCTTCATGGGATAGCGGGGGTCACAGATACGCAGTATTTT. Translated: CASLHGIAGVTDTQYF.

The rearrangement uses TRBV19 and TRBJ2-5, with 11 bases lining up with TRBD2. The CDR3 loop spans 15 amino acids. Germline V CDR1 and CDR2: LNHDA, SQIVND (reference sequence). J lost 1 base, V lost 6 bases, and 4 bases had no gene match. For the CDR3, the DNA is TGTGCCAGTAGGAGGACTAGCGGGCCCCAAGAGACCCAGTACTTC. Encoded protein: CASRRTSGPQETQYF.

The chain employs TRBV28 and TRBJ1-4; 8 bases map to TRBD1. The CDR3 totals 15 residues. V lost 5 bases, J lost 7 bases, and 9 bases stayed unmatched. Germline CDR1 and CDR2: MDHEN and SYDVKM. The CDR3 DNA reads TGTGCCAGCAGTCCAATCGGACAGGGTGGTGAAAAACTGTTTTTT. Translated: CASSPIGQGGEKLFF.

The chain uses TRBV4-3 and TRBJ2-1, with 9 bases lining up with TRBD2. Germline V CDR1 and CDR2: LGHNA, YSLEER. The V and J ends lost 0 bases and 8 bases, in that order; junction bases with no gene match: 8. The CDR3 consists of 16 residues. The CDR3 spells CASSQDKLAGSYEQFF. The DNA of the CDR3 is TGCGCCAGCAGCCAAGACAAGCTAGCGGGGTCTTATGAGCAGTTCTTC.

The CDR3 DNA sequence: TGTGCCAGCAGCTCCCCGACAGGGGCGACCACCGGGGAGCTGTTTTTT. This encodes CASSSPTGATTGELFF. V is TRBV7-9 and J is TRBJ2-2; TRBD1 agrees at 8 bases. The CDR3 extends over 16 amino acids. V was clipped by 4 bases and J by 4 bases; unmatched bases: 8. The germline V gene has CDR1 SEHNR and CDR2 FQNEAQ (reference sequence).

The J gene is TRBJ2-5, the V gene TRBV19; TRBD1 agrees at 8 bases. The junction had 4 bases not matched to a gene; V was cut back by 5 bases and J by 2 bases. The germline CDR1 and CDR2 sequences are LNHDA and SQIVND (reference sequence). The CDR3 covers 14 residues. CDR3 in amino acids: CASSSRDRQETQYF. CDR3 in DNA: TGTGCCAGTAGTTCCCGGGACAGGCAAGAGACCCAGTACTTC.

The chain carries TRBV11-2 and TRBJ1-2; D is perhaps TRBD1 (6 bases). The CDR3 has 12 residues. Trimming cost V 5 bases and J 11 bases, with 15 bases left between them. Germline V CDR1 and CDR2: SGHAT, FQNNGV. The CDR3 DNA reads as TGTGCCAGCAGCCCTATAGGGGGATTGTACACCTTC. This codes for CASSPIGGLYTF.

V usage is TRBV29-1 and J usage is TRBJ2-3; 9 bases align to TRBD2. The CDR3 covers 15 residues. The V and J ends lost 0 bases and 4 bases, in that order; junction bases with no gene match: 5. Looked up from germline, CDR1 is SQVTM and CDR2 is ANQGSEA. CDR3 protein: CSVEEVAGGPDTQYF. DNA of the CDR3: TGCAGCGTTGAAGAAGTGGCGGGAGGGCCAGATACGCAGTATTTT.

This chain links TRBV5-1 with TRBJ1-4; D perhaps matches TRBD1 (6 bases). CDR1 and CDR2 (germline): SGHRS, YFSETQ. V lost 4 bases and J lost 8, with 18 bases in between. The CDR3 contains 15 residues. The CDR3 DNA sequence: TGCGCCAGCAGCCCCCGCAGGGGATCAAGGGAAAAACTGTTTTTT. Protein: CASSPRRGSREKLFF.

This clone has a single count. A read error may account for a junction end that differs from germline. The chain has TRBV7-2 and TRBJ2-1, with D tentatively TRBD1 (5 bases). Germline V gene lookup returns CDR1 SGHTA and CDR2 FQGNSA. The CDR3 is 12 amino acids. The CDR3 sequence: CASSLDRGLKLF. In DNA form, the CDR3 reads TGTGCCAGCAGCTTAGATAGGGGCCTCAAGCTCTTC.

This sequence joins TRBV4-2 and TRBJ2-3; TRBD2 is a possible D gene (5 bases). Trimming shortened V by 3 bases and J by 0 bases, and 10 bases separated the two germline ends. Germline-derived CDR1 and CDR2 are LGHNA and YNFKEQ. CDR3 length: 15 residues. CDR3 nucleotide sequence: TGTGCCAGCAGCCAGAGGGTCGGGAGCACAGATACGCAGTATTTT. This gives the protein CASSQRVGSTDTQYF.

The V gene is TRBV7-3, the J gene TRBJ2-5, with D possibly TRBD2 on 6 matching bases. Germline values: CDR1 SGHTA, CDR2 FQGTGA. V lost 3 bases, J lost 2 bases, and 13 bases lay in between. CDR3 length equals 15 residues. The DNA for the CDR3 is TGTGCCAGCAGCTTTGACGGGGGTCAACAAGAGACCCAGTACTTC. Its translation is CASSFDGGQQETQYF.

The chain uses TRBV2 and TRBJ1-4; 10 nucleotides line up with TRBD1. In germline, CDR1 is SNHLY, CDR2 FYNNEI. This CDR3 has 15 amino acids. Losses at the gene ends were 5 bases for V and 6 bases for J; bases not matched to a gene: 6. The CDR3 bases are TGTGCCAGCAGTAACCCCGGGACAGGGGATGAAAAACTGTTTTTT. It is translated as CASSNPGTGDEKLFF.